Sequencing of this TCR beta chain was carried out in a study of identical twins. The CDR3 has 14 amino acids. V lost 2 bases to trimming and J lost 8 bases, with 18 bases between them. Germline-derived CDR1 and CDR2 are SQVTM and ANQGSEA. Broader study findings: Beta out-of-frame sequences showed weaker excess twin sharing. Within twin pairs, the out-of-frame alpha sequences they shared showed excess low generation probability.

cDNA molecules carried unique molecular identifiers, and template switching added a universal primer site. TCRdb processed the 5' RACE reads anew with MiXCR; each CDR3 protein has one entry. In the table there are about 220,000 distinct CDR3 sequences, 6% to 9% of which are singletons. In its sample, this clonotype was seen a few times. Its specificity is not known. Another study also made use of these data, one on yellow fever vaccine responses in identical twins.

The J gene is TRBJ1-2, the V gene TRBV29-1; D gene unclear. The TCR originated in a woman aged 18-29 years in good health. The sequencing input was memory (CD45RO+) T cells sorted from blood. As DNA, the CDR3 is TGCAGCGTTGAAAATTTTGGCCGACTTGACGGCTACACCTTC. Translation gives CSVENFGRLDGYTF.